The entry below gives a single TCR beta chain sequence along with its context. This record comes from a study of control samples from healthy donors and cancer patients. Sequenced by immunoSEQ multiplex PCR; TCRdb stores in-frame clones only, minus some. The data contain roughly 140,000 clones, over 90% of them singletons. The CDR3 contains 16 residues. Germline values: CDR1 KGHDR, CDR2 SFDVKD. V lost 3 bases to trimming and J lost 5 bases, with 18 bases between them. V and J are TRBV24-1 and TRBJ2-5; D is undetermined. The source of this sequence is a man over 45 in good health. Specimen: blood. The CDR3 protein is CATSDRWSEGEETQYF. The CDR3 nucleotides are TGTGCCACCAGTGATAGATGGTCAGAAGGAGAGGAGACCCAGTACTTC.